The clone carrying this T cell receptor beta chain occurred a few times. Antigen unknown. Participants comprised healthy donors of bone marrow. The PCR made use of 60 Vbeta and 13 Jbeta primers. As handled by the study authors: Roughly 80 million unique TCR beta chains, some 9.9 million of them shared, were counted by a later analysis. The table came from immunoSEQ multiplex PCR; TCRdb's copy has only in-frame clones and leaves some out. V and J calls and clone size are as listed in that table; D and trimming were resolved from the DNA. The sample has under 80,000 clones, about 65% seen once; the top ten hold more than 2%. The germline CDR1 and CDR2 sequences are SGHTS and YDEGEE. J gave up 1 base and V 6 bases, and 11 bases lay outside the gene matches. CDR3 size: 16 residues. The sample originates from a study of cytomegalovirus exposure and HLA in healthy donors. Study-level background: Among approximately 400 genotyped donors, around 80% fell in the Caucasian-associated ancestry cluster. Study outcomes and limitations: Per a prior analysis, the majority of TCR beta V segments were productive roughly 90% or roughly 30% of the time.

The chain is built from TRBV5-8 and TRBJ2-5; 8 nucleotides agree with TRBD1. This TCR came from a woman in her 30s in good health and CMV-seronegative. The specimen sequenced was PBMCs. CDR3 DNA: TGTGCCAGCAAACCCGGACAGGGCATCTCCCAAGAGACCCAGTACTTC. Amino acid sequence: CASKPGQGISQETQYF.